These T cell receptor beta chains were read from a single sample in a study of blood T cell repertoires in COVID-19. Profiled with immunoSEQ multiplex PCR; TCRdb holds only in-frame clones, not every one. The sample includes roughly 250,000 clones, 86% seen only once; the top ten take about 12%. The sequencing input was peripheral blood. These receptor sequences come from a young woman with COVID-19, enrolled during active disease. Each CDR3 is given with its conserved first and last residue. A D gene is named only where the DNA matches it firmly. Expanded clones are given a class, and other clones once, few, many or no size at all.

d_gene,j_gene,v_gene,abundance,CDR3nt,CDR3aa
NA,TRBJ1-1,TRBV2,NA,TGTGCCAGCAGTGGAGACAACGGAATGAACACTGAAGCTTTCTTT,CASSGDNGMNTEAFF
TRBD1,TRBJ2-5,TRBV27,once,TGTGCCAGCAGTTTACTACAGGGGAGTCGAGAGACCCAGTACTTC,CASSLLQGSRETQYF
NA,TRBJ2-3,TRBV11-2,NA,TGTGCCAGCAGCTTCGAAAGCAGGGGTTACACAGATACGCAGTATTTT,CASSFESRGYTDTQYF
TRBD1,TRBJ1-1,TRBV5-4,once,TGTGCCAGCAGCCCTCCGATTAGGGGGCTTGGGACTGAAGCTTTCTTT,CASSPPIRGLGTEAFF
TRBD2,TRBJ2-1,TRBV9,once,TGTGCCAGCAGCGTGGTGAGCGGGGGATTCAATGAGCAGTTCTTC,CASSVVSGGFNEQFF
TRBD2,TRBJ2-1,TRBV11-3,once,TGTGCCAGCAAGCGGGGCGGCACATTCAATGAGCAGTTCTTC,CASKRGGTFNEQFF
TRBD1,TRBJ1-2,TRBV7-9,once,TGTGCCAGCAGCCCAAGACAGGGGGCGAGGGGCTACACCTTC,CASSPRQGARGYTF
NA,TRBJ2-3,TRBV10-3,NA,TGTGCCATCAGTGAGTCAGCGGGACAAGATACGCAGTATTTT,CAISESAGQDTQYF
NA,TRBJ1-4,TRBV7-9,NA,TGTGCCAGCAGCCCCGGGGGAGGTGAAAAACTGTTTTTT,CASSPGGGEKLFF
NA,TRBJ1-2,TRBV5-1,NA,TGCGCCAGCAGCTTGGAACTCCCGTTGACTAACTATGGCTACACCTTC,CASSLELPLTNYGYTF
TRBD1,TRBJ1-3,TRBV4-1,NA,TGCGCCAGCAGCCAGGACAGGGGGCATGGAAACACCATATATTTT,CASSQDRGHGNTIYF
TRBD2,TRBJ2-5,TRBV19,NA,TGTGCCAGTAGTATAAGGGGACTAGCGGGCCGACAAGAGACCCAGTACTTC,CASSIRGLAGRQETQYF
NA,TRBJ1-5,TRBV5-8,few,TGTGCCAGCAGCTTCTATACAGGGCCCCAGCCCCAGCATTTT,CASSFYTGPQPQHF
NA,TRBJ1-5,TRBV27,NA,TGTGCCAGCAGTCCGAACAGGGAGGGACAGCCCCAGCATTTT,CASSPNREGQPQHF
NA,TRBJ2-7,TRBV4-1,once,TGCGCCAGCAGCCAAGTCGGGGTAACCCACGAGCAGTACTTC,CASSQVGVTHEQYF
NA,TRBJ2-7,TRBV5-1,NA,TGCGCCAGCAGCCTAGGACATTGGGGCTACGAGCAGTACTTC,CASSLGHWGYEQYF
NA,TRBJ2-1,TRBV7-9,NA,TGTGCCAGCAGCTTAGATGGGGCGGGGGCCACCTACAATGAGCAGTTCTTC,CASSLDGAGATYNEQFF
TRBD2,TRBJ2-7,TRBV11-2,NA,TGTGCCAGCAGCCCAGCGGGACCCTTTTTGGAGCAGTACTTC,CASSPAGPFLEQYF
TRBD1,TRBJ2-7,TRBV27,NA,TGTGCCAGCAGCCACCGACAGGGAAGCCGCTACGAGCAGTACTTC,CASSHRQGSRYEQYF
NA,TRBJ2-5,TRBV18,NA,TGTGCCAGCTCACCACCGGAGGGACAGCGGACGACCCAGTACTTC,CASSPPEGQRTTQYF
NA,TRBJ1-6,TRBV15,NA,TGTGCCACGTCGGGACAAAATAATTCACCCCTCCACTTT,CATSGQNNSPLHF
TRBD1,TRBJ2-7,TRBV6-6,NA,TGTGCCAGCAGTTATTCAGGGGGTCGGGTCGAGCAGTACTTC,CASSYSGGRVEQYF
NA,TRBJ2-7,TRBV19,NA,TGTGCCAGTATGGGGGGGCAGACCTACGAGCAGTACTTC,CASMGGQTYEQYF
NA,TRBJ2-7,TRBV28,NA,TGTGCCAGCAGTTTAGGACTCTCCTACGAGCAGTACTTC,CASSLGLSYEQYF
TRBD2,TRBJ2-5,TRBV5-4,NA,TGTGCCAGCAGCCCCGGGGGGTGGACGCAAGAGACCCAGTACTTC,CASSPGGWTQETQYF
NA,TRBJ1-2,TRBV6-5,NA,TGTGCCAGCAGTTCTGTTCGAACAGGGGGCTACACCTTC,CASSSVRTGGYTF
TRBD1,TRBJ2-1,TRBV5-5,once,TGTGCCAGCAGCCTGCCGCCTCGGGTCAACAGGGGAAGCTCCTACAATGAGCAGTTCTTC,CASSLPPRVNRGSSYNEQFF
NA,TRBJ1-1,TRBV6-5,NA,TGTGCCAGCACCAAACCGGGAGGCCACACTGAAGCTTTCTTT,CASTKPGGHTEAFF
TRBD1,TRBJ1-1,TRBV19,NA,TGTGCCAGTAGTAAGAAGGGACAGGCGAACACTGAAGCTTTCTTT,CASSKKGQANTEAFF
TRBD1,TRBJ2-4,TRBV15,NA,TGTGCCACCAGCGGATCCGGGACAGGGGAAAACATTCAGTACTTC,CATSGSGTGENIQYF
TRBD1,TRBJ1-2,TRBV6-5,NA,TGTGCCAGCAGTTACCGACAGGGGGCCTTGGGGGGCTACACCTTC,CASSYRQGALGGYTF
NA,TRBJ2-7,TRBV18,NA,TGTGCCAGCTCACCACCGCTGGCACGGCGGGTATACGAGCAGTACTTC,CASSPPLARRVYEQYF
TRBD1,TRBJ1-5,TRBV7-9,few,TGTGCCAGCAGCTTAGACAGGGGGCGCGATCATCAGCCCCAGCATTTT,CASSLDRGRDHQPQHF
NA,TRBJ2-2,TRBV5-6,NA,TGTGCCAGCAGCTTTGGCGGCCTCGATCCGGCCGGGGAGCTGTTTTTT,CASSFGGLDPAGELFF
TRBD1,TRBJ2-5,TRBV15,NA,TGTGCCACCAGCAGTTCAGGGGGCCAAGAGACCCAGTACTTC,CATSSSGGQETQYF
TRBD1,TRBJ2-3,TRBV5-1,NA,TGCGCCAGCAGCGGGAACAGGGGGCGGACAGATACGCAGTATTTT,CASSGNRGRTDTQYF
TRBD1,TRBJ2-7,TRBV28,NA,TGTGCCAGCAGTTCGCCTCTAGGACAGGGTTTAAGCTACGAGCAGTACTTC,CASSSPLGQGLSYEQYF
NA,TRBJ2-3,TRBV24-1,NA,TGTGCCACCAGTGATTCAATAGCACCTAGCACAGATACGCAGTATTTT,CATSDSIAPSTDTQYF
NA,TRBJ1-6,TRBV19,NA,TGTGCCAGTAGTGCGGGATTAAATTCACCCCTCCACTTT,CASSAGLNSPLHF
NA,TRBJ1-5,TRBV5-1,NA,TGCGCCAGCAGCTTGGCCAGAGGTCAGCCCCAGCATTTT,CASSLARGQPQHF
TRBD1,TRBJ2-2,TRBV11-2,NA,TGTGCCAGCACCCTACCGGGTGACAGGGGGAACACCGGGGAGCTGTTTTTT,CASTLPGDRGNTGELFF
NA,TRBJ1-4,TRBV27,few,TGTGCCAGCAGTCACGTGGGGGGGGGAGTGAGTTATGAAAAACTGTTTTTT,CASSHVGGGVSYEKLFF
TRBD1,TRBJ1-1,TRBV27,NA,TGTGCCAGCAGTTTGTCCCCGGGACAGGCGGACACTGAAGCTTTCTTT,CASSLSPGQADTEAFF
NA,TRBJ1-3,TRBV11-2,NA,TGTGCCAGCAGTCCTCAGATAATCTCTGGAAACACCATATATTTT,CASSPQIISGNTIYF
NA,TRBJ1-2,TRBV3-1/TRBV3-2,NA,TGTGCCAGCAGCCAAAAGTGGGCGGGGGGCGGCTACACCTTC,CASSQKWAGGGYTF
NA,TRBJ1-2,TRBV3-1/TRBV3-2,few,TGTGCCAGCGGCTACTATAAGGGGTTAGTCTTCTTCTTC,CASGYYKGLVFFF
NA,TRBJ1-1,TRBV10-1,NA,TGCGCCAGCAGTACCGCAGGCACTGAAGCTTTCTTT,CASSTAGTEAFF
TRBD1,TRBJ1-1,TRBV10-2,NA,TGCGCCAGCGGGGACAGGGCGGGCGTCGGCACTGAAGCTTTCTTT,CASGDRAGVGTEAFF
TRBD1,TRBJ1-2,TRBV19,NA,TGTGCCAGTAGGCCAGGGGGAGTCGGCTATGGCTACACCTTC,CASRPGGVGYGYTF
NA,TRBJ1-6,TRBV7-8,NA,TGTGCCAGCAGCTTAGCTTCGGGGTATAATTCACCCCTCCACTTT,CASSLASGYNSPLHF
NA,TRBJ1-2,TRBV19,NA,TGTGCCAGTAGGAGAGGCCCTAACTATGGCTACACCTTC,CASRRGPNYGYTF
NA,TRBJ1-3,TRBV7-2,NA,TGTGCCAGCAGCTTACACTCTGGAAACACCATATATTTT,CASSLHSGNTIYF
NA,TRBJ2-7,TRBV2,NA,TGTGCCAGCAGTCCACAAGCACCTAGCAACGGTGACTTC,CASSPQAPSNGDF
NA,TRBJ1-6,TRBV21-1,NA,TGTGCCAGCAGCAGGGAGGGGACAGGGAGGAGCACGGAAAAATCACCCCTCCACTTT,CASSREGTGRSTEKSPLHF